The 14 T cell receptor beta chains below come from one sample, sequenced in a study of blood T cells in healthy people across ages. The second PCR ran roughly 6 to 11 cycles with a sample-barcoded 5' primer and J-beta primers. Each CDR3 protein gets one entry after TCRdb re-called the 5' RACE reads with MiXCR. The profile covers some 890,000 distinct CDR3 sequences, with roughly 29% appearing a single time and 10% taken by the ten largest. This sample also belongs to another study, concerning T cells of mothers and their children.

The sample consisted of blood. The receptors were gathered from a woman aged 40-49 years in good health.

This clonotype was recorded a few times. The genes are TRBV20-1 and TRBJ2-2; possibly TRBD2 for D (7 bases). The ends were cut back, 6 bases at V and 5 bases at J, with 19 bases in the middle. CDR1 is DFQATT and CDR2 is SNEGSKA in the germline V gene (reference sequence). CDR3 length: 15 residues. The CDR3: CSAPRGGGRTGELFF. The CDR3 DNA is TGCAGTGCCCCGAGGGGAGGGGGAAGGACCGGGGAGCTGTTTTTT.

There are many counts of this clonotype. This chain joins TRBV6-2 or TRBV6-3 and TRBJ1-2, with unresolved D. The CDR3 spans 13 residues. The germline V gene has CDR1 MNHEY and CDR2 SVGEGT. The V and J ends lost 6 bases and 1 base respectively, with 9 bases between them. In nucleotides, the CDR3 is TGTGCCAGCAGCGCGATACTTAACTATGGCTACACCTTC. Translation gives CASSAILNYGYTF.

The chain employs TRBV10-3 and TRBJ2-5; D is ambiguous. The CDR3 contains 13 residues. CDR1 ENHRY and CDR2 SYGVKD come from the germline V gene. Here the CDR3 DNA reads TGTGCAATAACGAGTAGTGTACAAGAGACCCAGTACTTC. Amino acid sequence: CAITSSVQETQYF.

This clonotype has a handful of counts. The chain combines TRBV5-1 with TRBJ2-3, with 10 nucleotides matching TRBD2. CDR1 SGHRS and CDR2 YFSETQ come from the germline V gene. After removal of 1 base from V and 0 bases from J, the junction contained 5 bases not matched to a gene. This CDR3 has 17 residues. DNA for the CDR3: TGCGCCAGCAGCTTGAAAACTAGCGGGGCAAGCACAGATACGCAGTATTTT. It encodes CASSLKTSGASTDTQYF.

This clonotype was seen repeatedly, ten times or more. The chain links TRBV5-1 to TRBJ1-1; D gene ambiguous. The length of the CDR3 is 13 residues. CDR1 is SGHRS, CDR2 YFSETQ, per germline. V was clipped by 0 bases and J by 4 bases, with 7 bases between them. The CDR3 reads CASSLGGSTEAFF. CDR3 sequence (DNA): TGCGCCAGCAGCTTGGGAGGGAGCACTGAAGCTTTCTTT.

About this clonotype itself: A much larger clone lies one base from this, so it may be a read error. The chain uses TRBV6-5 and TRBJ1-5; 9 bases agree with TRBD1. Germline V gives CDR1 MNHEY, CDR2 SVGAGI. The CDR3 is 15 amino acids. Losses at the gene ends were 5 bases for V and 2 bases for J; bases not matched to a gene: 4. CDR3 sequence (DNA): TGTGCCAGCAGTGAGGACAGGGGAGGCAATCAGCCCCAGCATTTT. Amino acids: CASSEDRGGNQPQHF.

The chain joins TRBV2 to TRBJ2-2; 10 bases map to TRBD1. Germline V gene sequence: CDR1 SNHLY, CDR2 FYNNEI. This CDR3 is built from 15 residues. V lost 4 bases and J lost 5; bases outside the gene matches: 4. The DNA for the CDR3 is TGTGCCAGCAGTGGGGGACAGGGGTGGACCGGGGAGCTGTTTTTT. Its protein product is CASSGGQGWTGELFF.

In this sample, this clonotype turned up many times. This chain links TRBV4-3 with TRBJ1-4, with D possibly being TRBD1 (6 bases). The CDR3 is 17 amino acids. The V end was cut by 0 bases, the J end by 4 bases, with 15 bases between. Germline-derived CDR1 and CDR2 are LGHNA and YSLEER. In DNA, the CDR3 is TGCGCCAGCAGCCAAGATTTATGGACAGCAAGTAATGAAAAACTGTTTTTT. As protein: CASSQDLWTASNEKLFF.

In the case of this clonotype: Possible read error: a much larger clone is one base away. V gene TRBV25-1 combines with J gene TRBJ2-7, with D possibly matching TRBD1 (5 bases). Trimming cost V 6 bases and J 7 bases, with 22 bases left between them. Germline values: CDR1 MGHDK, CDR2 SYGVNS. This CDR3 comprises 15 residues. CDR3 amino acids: CASSTSGHSYNEQYF. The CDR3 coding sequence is TGTGCCAGCAGCACCTCAGGACATTCCTACAATGAGCAGTACTTC.

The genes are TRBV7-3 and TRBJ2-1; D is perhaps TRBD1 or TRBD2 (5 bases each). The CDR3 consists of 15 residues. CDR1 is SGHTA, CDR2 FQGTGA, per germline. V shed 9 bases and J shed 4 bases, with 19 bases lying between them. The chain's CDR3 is CASSRTGTRYNEQFF. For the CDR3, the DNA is TGTGCCAGTAGCCGTACGGGGACGAGATACAATGAGCAGTTCTTC.

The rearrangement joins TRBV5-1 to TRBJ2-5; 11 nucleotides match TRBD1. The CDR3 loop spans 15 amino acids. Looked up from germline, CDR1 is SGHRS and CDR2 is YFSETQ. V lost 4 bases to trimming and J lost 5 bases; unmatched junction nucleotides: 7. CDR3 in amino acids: CASSKRTGGIETQYF. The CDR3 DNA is TGCGCCAGCAGCAAACGGACAGGGGGCATCGAGACCCAGTACTTC. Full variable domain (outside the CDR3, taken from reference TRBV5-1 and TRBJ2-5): KAGVTQTPRYLIKTRGQQVTLSCSPISGHRSVSWYQQTPGQGLQFLFEYFSETQRNKGNFPGRFSGRQFSNSRSEMNVSTLELGDSALYLCASSKRTGGIETQYFGPGTRLLVL.

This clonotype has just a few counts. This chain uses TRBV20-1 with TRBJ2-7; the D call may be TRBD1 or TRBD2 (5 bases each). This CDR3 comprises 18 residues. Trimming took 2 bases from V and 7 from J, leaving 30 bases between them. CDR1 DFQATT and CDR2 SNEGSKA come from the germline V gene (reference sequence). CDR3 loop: CSARSFKGTPASPGEQYF. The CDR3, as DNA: TGCAGTGCTAGAAGCTTCAAGGGGACCCCAGCCTCCCCGGGGGAGCAGTACTTC.

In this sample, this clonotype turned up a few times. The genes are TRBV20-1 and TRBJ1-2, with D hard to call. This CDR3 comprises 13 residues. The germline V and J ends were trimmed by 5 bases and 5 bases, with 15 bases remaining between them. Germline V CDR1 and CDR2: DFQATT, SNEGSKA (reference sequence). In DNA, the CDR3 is TGCAGTGCTGAAGACATTGGCCCTTATGGCTACACCTTC. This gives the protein CSAEDIGPYGYTF.

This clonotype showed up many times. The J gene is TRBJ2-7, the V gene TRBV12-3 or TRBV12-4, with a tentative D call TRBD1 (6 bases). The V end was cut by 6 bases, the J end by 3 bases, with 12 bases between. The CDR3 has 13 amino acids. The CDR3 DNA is TGTGCCAGCAGCAGGCTCAGGGGCTACGAGCAGTACTTC. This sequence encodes CASSRLRGYEQYF.